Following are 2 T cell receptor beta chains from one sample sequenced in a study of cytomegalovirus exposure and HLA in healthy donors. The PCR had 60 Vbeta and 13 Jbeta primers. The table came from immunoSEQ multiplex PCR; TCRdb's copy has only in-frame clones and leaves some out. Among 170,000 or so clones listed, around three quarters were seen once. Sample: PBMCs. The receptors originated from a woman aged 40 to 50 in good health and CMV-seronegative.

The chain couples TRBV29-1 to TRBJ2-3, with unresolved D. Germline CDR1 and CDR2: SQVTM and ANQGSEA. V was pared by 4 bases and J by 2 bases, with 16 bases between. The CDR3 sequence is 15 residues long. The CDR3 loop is CSVGADSTLTDTQYF. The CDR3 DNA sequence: TGCAGCGTTGGTGCAGACTCTACCCTCACAGATACGCAGTATTTT.

CDR3 in amino acids: CASSLEGEPQHF. The CDR3 region has the DNA TGTGCCAGCAGCTTGGAAGGAGAGCCCCAGCATTTT. This sequence joins TRBV5-6 and TRBJ1-5, with D hard to call. V dropped 0 bases and J dropped 8 bases, with 6 bases sitting between them. Germline CDR1 and CDR2: SGHDT and YYEEEE. The CDR3 has 12 residues.